This TCR beta chain is from a study of T cell clonality in common variable immunodeficiency. CVID meant reduced serum IgG, IgA and/or IgM plus specific antibody deficiency. All CVID subjects were on immunoglobulin replacement for at least one year. Heparinized whole blood, 5 to 8 ml, came from each donor. Clones were read by immunoSEQ multiplex PCR, and TCRdb kept only the in-frame ones, dropping some. The table lists 25,000 to 35,000 clones, no singletons, with around 3.3% in the top ten. V was shortened by 4 bases and J by 4 bases, with 9 bases between the two germline ends. Per germline, CDR1 SGHRS and CDR2 YFSETQ. The CDR3 consists of 13 residues. Whole-study findings and limits: Common variable immunodeficiency TCR beta sequences reportedly had fewer deletions and N-nucleotide insertions. Repertoire-complication correlations in CVID were limited by patient heterogeneity.

This clone has a count of ten or more. Antigen: not known. Read sequence stops 3 residues before the CDR3 end, and the germline J gene provides the missing end. Sequencing was performed on peripheral blood mononuclear cells. This chain uses TRBV5-1 with TRBJ2-1, with a weak D call TRBD1 (6 bases). The receptor comes from a human donor with common variable immunodeficiency. The CDR3 DNA, read in part, is TGCGCCAGCAGCGGGGACATATACAATGAG. This gives the protein CASSGDIYNE. The CDR3 in its entirety is CASSGDIYNEQFF.